This entry lists 23 T cell receptor beta chains sequenced from one sample in a study of T cell changes during pregnancy in multiple sclerosis. Only in-frame clones appear in the TCRdb table, and some are missing; sequencing was by immunoSEQ multiplex PCR. In the table there are fewer than 150,000 clones, about 96% of which are singletons. The material was peripheral blood, obtained after pregnancy. The receptor source for this set is a female donor with multiple sclerosis, enrolled in a pregnancy study.

V is TRBV19 and J is TRBJ2-1, with 12 bases lining up with TRBD2. V trimming: 6 bases; J trimming: 4 bases; junction bases outside the gene matches: 4. The CDR3 spans 15 residues. Per germline, CDR1 LNHDA and CDR2 SQIVND (reference sequence). The CDR3, as DNA: TGTGCCAGTAGCGCCGGGACTAGCGGGTACAATGAGCAGTTCTTC. Translation: CASSAGTSGYNEQFF. The complete variable domain, with remaining parts taken from reference TRBV19 and TRBJ2-1, reads DGGITQSPKYLFRKEGQNVTLSCEQNLNHDAMYWYRQDPGQGLRLIYYSQIVNDFQKGDIAEGYSVSREKKESFPLTVTSAQKNPTAFYLCASSAGTSGYNEQFFGPGTRLTVL.

The chain carries TRBV7-9 and TRBJ2-3; 13 nucleotides align to TRBD2. The germline V gene has CDR1 SEHNR and CDR2 FQNEAQ (reference sequence). The junction had 3 bases not matched to a gene; V was cut back by 1 base and J by 2 bases. The CDR3 covers 17 residues. The CDR3 nucleotides read TGTGCCAGCAGCTTAGGGGGACTAGCGGGGAACACAGATACGCAGTATTTT. Translated, it gives CASSLGGLAGNTDTQYF.

This chain uses TRBV30 with TRBJ1-2, with TRBD1 as a possible D gene (5 bases). The germline V gene has CDR1 GTSNPN and CDR2 SVGIG (reference sequence). CDR3 size: 12 residues. The V end was cut by 5 bases, the J end by 7 bases, with 14 bases between. CDR3 loop: CAWGGRGGGYTF. CDR3 DNA: TGTGCCTGGGGTGGAAGGGGTGGTGGCTACACCTTC.

This sequence joins TRBV27 and TRBJ1-1; possibly TRBD1 for D (5 bases). From germline, CDR1 is MNHEY and CDR2 SMNVEV (reference sequence). The V gene lost 7 bases and the J gene lost 7 bases, with 16 bases spanning the gap. This CDR3 region has 13 residues. CDR3 loop: CASTRQIGDEAFF. CDR3 in DNA: TGTGCCAGCACCAGACAAATAGGGGATGAAGCTTTCTTT.

V is TRBV5-6 and J is TRBJ1-1; 9 bases line up with TRBD1. Per the germline V gene, CDR1 is SGHDT and CDR2 is YYEEEE. Trimming cost V 0 bases and J 1 base; bases outside gene matches: 4. The CDR3 consists of 16 residues. In nucleotides, the CDR3 is TGTGCCAGCAGCTTGGACAGGGGGCCCCAGAACACTGAAGCTTTCTTT. Encoded protein: CASSLDRGPQNTEAFF.

The V and J genes are TRBV4-3 and TRBJ1-2, with 10 bases aligning to TRBD1. CDR3 size: 15 residues. Germline assignment: CDR1 LGHNA and CDR2 YSLEER. J gave up 7 bases and V 2 bases, and 7 bases lay outside the gene matches. The CDR3: CASSQSGTGDFGYTF. The CDR3 DNA sequence: TGCGCCAGCAGCCAATCCGGGACAGGGGATTTTGGCTACACCTTC.

This chain connects TRBV27 to TRBJ2-5; D is unclear. Trimming took 6 bases from V and 0 from J, leaving 8 bases between them. The length of the CDR3 is 13 residues. Germline loops: CDR1 MNHEY, CDR2 SMNVEV (reference sequence). DNA for the CDR3: TGTGCCAGCAGAACGAACAACCAAGAGACCCAGTACTTC. This gives the protein CASRTNNQETQYF.

The genes are TRBV27 and TRBJ2-7; the match to TRBD1 covers 9 bases. The CDR3 length is 15 residues. V lost 5 bases and J lost 7; bases outside the gene matches: 12. In germline, CDR1 is MNHEY, CDR2 SMNVEV (reference sequence). The CDR3 DNA sequence: TGTGCCAGCAGTCTTGGGACAGGGATCGCGGGTGAGCAGTACTTC. Translation: CASSLGTGIAGEQYF.

V gene TRBV5-4 combines with J gene TRBJ2-6, with TRBD2 as a possible D gene (6 bases). Germline CDR1 is SGHNT and CDR2 is YYREEE (reference sequence). Trimming removed 4 bases from V and 4 bases from J, with 12 bases in between. This CDR3 has 15 amino acids. The CDR3 protein is CASSHPGRGANVLTF. In DNA form, the CDR3 reads TGTGCCAGCAGCCACCCCGGGAGAGGGGCCAACGTCCTGACTTTC.

The chain is built from TRBV6-6 and TRBJ1-1, with a possible D match to TRBD1 (6 bases). CDR1 MNHNY and CDR2 SVGAGI come from the germline V gene (reference sequence). The CDR3 totals 15 residues. V was pared by 2 bases and J by 2 bases, with 12 bases between. As DNA, the CDR3 is TGTGCCAGCAGTTACCTACAGACAGGTAACACTGAAGCTTTCTTT. It encodes CASSYLQTGNTEAFF.

The chain links TRBV28 to TRBJ1-5; 9 positions agree with TRBD1. The CDR3 runs 18 residues. CDR1 and CDR2 (germline): MDHEN, SYDVKM. With 2 bases clipped from V and 2 bases from J, the junction kept 10 bases outside the gene matches. The CDR3 loop reads CASSLTGTGTSGNQPQHF. CDR3 nucleotides: TGTGCCAGCAGTTTAACCGGGACAGGGACTTCGGGCAATCAGCCCCAGCATTTT.

The V gene is TRBV13, the J gene TRBJ2-7, with 8 bases aligning to TRBD2. In germline, CDR1 is PRHDT, CDR2 FYEKMQ (reference sequence). CDR3 length: 16 amino acids. The junction had 11 bases not matched to a gene; V was cut back by 5 bases and J by 2 bases. This CDR3 reads CASSPKISGITYEQYF. Written as DNA, the CDR3 is TGTGCCAGCAGCCCGAAAATTAGCGGGATCACCTACGAGCAGTACTTC. Full variable domain (remainder filled in from reference TRBV13 and TRBJ2-7): AAGVIQSPRHLIKEKRETATLKCYPIPRHDTVYWYQQGPGQDPQFLISFYEKMQSDKGSIPDRFSAQQFSDYHSELNMSSLELGDSALYFCASSPKISGITYEQYFGPGTRLTVT.

The chain recombines TRBV5-8 with TRBJ2-3; weak D call: TRBD1 (5 bases). The length of the CDR3 is 15 residues. Germline assignment: CDR1 SGHTS and CDR2 YDEGEE. The V gene lost 4 bases and the J gene lost 0 bases, with 12 bases spanning the gap. CDR3 nucleotides: TGTGCCAGCAGCACCCGGACAATAAGCACAGATACGCAGTATTTT. Protein: CASSTRTISTDTQYF.

The CDR3 region is CASSKVTSWSYEQYF. For the CDR3, the DNA is TGTGCCAGCAGCAAAGTCACTAGCTGGTCCTACGAGCAGTACTTC. This chain links TRBV21-1 with TRBJ2-7; TRBD2, the table's D call, was not compared with the DNA. TRBV21-1 is a listed pseudogene. This CDR3 region has 15 residues.

The gene calls are TRBV28 and TRBJ2-4; no definite D call. CDR1 and CDR2 from the germline V gene are MDHEN and SYDVKM. Trimming stripped 3 bases from V and 1 base from J, with 10 bases between. The CDR3 runs 15 residues. The CDR3 DNA sequence: TGTGCCAGCAGTTTTTCAGGCAGGGCCAAAAACATTCAGTACTTC. Its protein product is CASSFSGRAKNIQYF.

This chain connects TRBV6-5 to TRBJ2-2; D remains unclear. Germline CDR1 reads MNHEY; CDR2 reads SVGAGI. This CDR3 has 13 amino acids. Deletions cut 4 bases from V and 7 bases from J, with 10 bases between. For the CDR3, the DNA is TGTGCCAGCAGTTCCGTTGGCCTCGGGGAGCTGTTTTTT. This encodes CASSSVGLGELFF.

This clone was detected only a few times. CDR3: CASSQGVRASGNTIYF. DNA of the CDR3: TGCGCCAGCAGCCAAGGGGTCAGGGCCTCTGGAAACACCATATATTTT. This chain uses TRBV4-1 with TRBJ1-3; perhaps TRBD1 as D (5 bases). The V gene's germline CDR1 is MGHRA and CDR2 YSYEKL. The CDR3 spans 16 residues. V lost 1 base, J lost 0 bases, and 10 bases lay in between.

This chain uses TRBV11-2 with TRBJ1-4, with D maybe TRBD1 (6 bases). V dropped 5 bases and J dropped 5 bases, with 12 bases sitting between them. Germline CDR1 SGHAT, CDR2 FQNNGV. The CDR3 length is 14 residues. Here the CDR3 DNA reads TGTGCCAGCAGCCTTGACAGGCCCAATGAAAAACTGTTTTTT. It yields the protein CASSLDRPNEKLFF.

The V and J genes are TRBV6-1 and TRBJ1-5, with a possible D match to TRBD1 (5 bases). V was pared by 4 bases and J by 6 bases, with 10 bases between. The CDR3 loop spans 13 amino acids. Per the germline V gene, CDR1 is MNHNS and CDR2 is SASEGT. The CDR3 sequence: CASSGEGSQPQHF. The CDR3, as DNA: TGTGCCAGCAGTGGGGAGGGGAGTCAGCCCCAGCATTTT.

The chain recombines TRBV21-1 with TRBJ1-3. TRBV21-1 is a pseudogene locus. The CDR3 sequence is 18 residues long. CDR3 amino acids: CASSKVEENYHSGNTIYF. Written as DNA, the CDR3 is TGTGCCAGCAGCAAAGTCGAGGAGAATTACCACTCTGGAAACACCATATATTTT.

The gene calls are TRBV21-1 and TRBJ2-1; the DNA was not compared with TRBD2, the D call given in the table. TRBV21-1 is a listed pseudogene. The CDR3 runs to 16 residues. CDR3 bases: TGTGCCAGCAGCTCAACGGTAGCGCGACCTTCTCAGGAGCAGTTCTTC. Translation gives CASSSTVARPSQEQFF.

The rearrangement links TRBV27 to TRBJ2-1; a weak D match, TRBD1 (5 bases). Germline CDR1 MNHEY, CDR2 SMNVEV (reference sequence). Trimming pared 3 bases from V and 8 bases from J, leaving 17 bases between. The CDR3 covers 15 residues. The CDR3 DNA follows: TGTGCCAGCAGTTTGGTAGGCAGGGTAGGGGATGAGCAGTTCTTC. Translation gives CASSLVGRVGDEQFF.

The chain recombines TRBV28 with TRBJ1-5; D not resolved. The germline V gene encodes CDR1 MDHEN and CDR2 SYDVKM. The V gene lost 3 bases and the J gene lost 2 bases, with 11 bases spanning the gap. This CDR3 spans 15 amino acids. The CDR3 DNA reads as TGTGCCAGCAGTTTGGGAATAGCGGGCAATCAGCCCCAGCATTTT. Its translation: CASSLGIAGNQPQHF.